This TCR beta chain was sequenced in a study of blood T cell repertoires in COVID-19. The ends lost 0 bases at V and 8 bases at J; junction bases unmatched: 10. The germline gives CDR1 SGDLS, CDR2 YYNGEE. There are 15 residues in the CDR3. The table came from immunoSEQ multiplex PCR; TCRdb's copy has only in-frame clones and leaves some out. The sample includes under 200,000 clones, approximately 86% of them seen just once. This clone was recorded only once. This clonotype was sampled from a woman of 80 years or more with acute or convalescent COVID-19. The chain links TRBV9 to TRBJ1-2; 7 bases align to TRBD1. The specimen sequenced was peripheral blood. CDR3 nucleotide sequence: TGTGCCAGCAGCGTAGGAGGGGGCGCCGTAGAGGGCTACACCTTC. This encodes CASSVGGGAVEGYTF.